This entry concerns a single T cell receptor (beta chain). The antigen remains undetermined. The RNA, about 0.45 to 1 ug, was put through reverse transcription using random hexamers. TCR beta CDR3 was amplified by immunoSEQ covering 54 Vbeta and 13 Jbeta. TCRdb analysed the immunoSEQ multiplex PCR reads with MiXCR anew, one entry per CDR3 protein. The sample gives under 200,000 distinct CDR3 sequences, over 75% of which show up once; about 0.09% is in the top ten. This record belongs to a study of CD8 T cells in Susac syndrome. Overall study: Active disease was present in six of the sequenced Susac syndrome patients, and remission in fewer than ten.

The CDR3 runs 14 residues. Per the germline V gene, CDR1 is KGHSH and CDR2 is LQKENI. The trim removed 0 bases at V and 7 bases at J, leaving 5 bases unmatched. Findings and limits, study-wide: Clonal expansion was missing from Susac syndrome CD4+ T cell repertoires.

In blood CD8+ and CD4+ T cells, TCR beta underwent sequencing. This chain joins TRBV18 and TRBJ2-7, with 8 positions matching TRBD1. The TCR sequence derives from a human donor with Susac syndrome. The sample consisted of CD4+ T cells from PBMCs. The CDR3, as DNA: TGTGCCAGCTCACCACCGGGCAGGGGGCATGAGCAGTACTTC. Translated, it gives CASSPPGRGHEQYF.